Presented here are 9 T cell receptor beta chains from one specimen sequenced in a study of blood T cell repertoires in COVID-19 (dated by TCRdb to 2019 to 2021). Libraries came from the immunoSEQ multiplex PCR assay. The immuneACCESS repertoire file appears here via TCRdb, limited to in-frame rearrangements. These files lack a portion of the clones; in checked studies, under half of the deficit traces to unresolved V genes, and the cause of the others is not known. This sample holds about 200,000 clones; 80% to 90% were observed only once. The top ten clones comprise approximately 5% of the sample. The specimen was peripheral blood. These receptors originate from an elderly woman with acute or convalescent COVID-19.

Remarks on this clone: The sample holds other DNA sequences that translate to the same CDR3. This chain links TRBV11-3 with TRBJ1-1; D unclear. The CDR3 extends over 13 amino acids. Deletions cut 0 bases from V and 3 bases from J, with 5 bases between. CDR1 and CDR2 (germline): SGHNT, YENEEA. In DNA, the CDR3 is TGTGCCAGCAGCTTAGAAGCGGACACTGAAGCTTTCTTT. Amino acids: CASSLEADTEAFF.

This chain connects TRBV6-1 to TRBJ1-5; D unclear. The CDR3 loop spans 13 amino acids. The V and J ends lost 7 bases and 0 bases respectively, with 7 bases between them. Germline values: CDR1 MNHNS, CDR2 SASEGT. The CDR3 here is CASTQDSNQPQHF. Written as DNA, the CDR3 is TGTGCCAGCACGCAGGATAGCAATCAGCCCCAGCATTTT.

The chain links TRBV5-1 to TRBJ2-5, with 9 bases fitting TRBD2. Looked up from germline, CDR1 is SGHRS and CDR2 is YFSETQ. This CDR3 has 17 amino acids. The V segment lost 4 bases and the J segment 2 bases; nucleotides outside the gene matches: 12. The CDR3 reads CASSTGPSGGFQETQYF. The CDR3 nucleotides are TGCGCCAGCAGCACCGGTCCCAGCGGGGGGTTTCAAGAGACCCAGTACTTC.

The chain uses TRBV7-9 and TRBJ2-7; tentatively, D is TRBD1 (5 bases). Deletions cut 1 base from V and 6 bases from J, with 10 bases between. Germline assignment: CDR1 SEHNR and CDR2 FQNEAQ (reference sequence). The CDR3 contains 13 residues. The CDR3 sequence is CASSLEGSGEQYF. DNA for the CDR3: TGTGCCAGCAGCTTAGAGGGGTCAGGCGAGCAGTACTTC. The full variable domain, completed using reference TRBV7-9 and TRBJ2-7, is DTGVSQNPRHKITKRGQNVTFRCDPISEHNRLYWYRQTLGQGPEFLTYFQNEAQLEKSRLLSDRFSAERPKGSFSTLEIQRTEQGDSAMYLCASSLEGSGEQYFGPGTRLTVT.

This clone was detected a few times. The V call is TRBV28, the J call TRBJ2-3; D remains ambiguous. The CDR3 sequence is 12 residues long. Germline loops: CDR1 MDHEN, CDR2 SYDVKM. Trimming shortened V by 4 bases and J by 4 bases, and 6 bases separated the two germline ends. CDR3 amino acids: CASSSDSDTQYF. The DNA for the CDR3 is TGTGCCAGCAGTTCCGACTCAGATACGCAGTATTTT.

The rearrangement joins TRBV3-1 (or the pseudogene TRBV3-2) to TRBJ2-7; D is possibly TRBD2 (7 bases). There are 16 residues in the CDR3. Germline V gene lookup returns CDR1 LGHDT and CDR2 YNNKEL (reference sequence). V was pared by 4 bases and J by 0 bases, with 16 bases between. The CDR3 DNA sequence: TGTGCCAGCAGCCCCTCGGGGGGCGGGAGCTCCTACGAGCAGTACTTC. It codes for CASSPSGGGSSYEQYF.

The J gene is TRBJ1-5, the V gene TRBV9, with 8 bases identical to TRBD1. The CDR3 covers 16 residues. The V and J ends lost 4 bases and 1 base, in that order; junction bases with no gene match: 7. From germline, CDR1 is SGDLS and CDR2 YYNGEE. CDR3 region: CASSKGQGESNQPQHF. The CDR3, as DNA: TGTGCCAGCAGCAAAGGACAGGGAGAGAGCAATCAGCCCCAGCATTTT.

V is TRBV29-1 and J is TRBJ2-1; TRBD2 matches at 9 bases. The CDR3 totals 15 residues. The germline V gene encodes CDR1 SQVTM and CDR2 ANQGSEA. With 3 bases clipped from V and 7 bases from J, the junction kept 10 bases outside the gene matches. CDR3 protein: CSVDRPGLASNEQFF. In nucleotides, the CDR3 is TGCAGCGTTGATCGTCCGGGACTAGCCTCGAATGAGCAGTTCTTC.

This clone has only a few counts. The rearrangement uses TRBV12-3 or TRBV12-4 and TRBJ1-1; TRBD1 is a possible D gene (5 bases). V was clipped by 6 bases and J by 8 bases, with 16 bases between them. This CDR3 has 13 residues. DNA for the CDR3: TGTGCCAGCAGGGAACCAGGGTTAGGAGAAGCTTTCTTT. This encodes CASREPGLGEAFF.